These T cell receptor beta chains were read from a single sample in a study of siplizumab effects on memory and regulatory T cells. TCRdb's copy holds only in-frame clones and misses some; the assay was immunoSEQ multiplex PCR. The sample yields about 100,000 clones, 75% to 95% seen once. The sequenced sample was CD4+ T cells sorted from blood. These TCRs come from a human donor in good health. Some clones in this sample may be carry-over from other donors' samples. CDR3s include the opening cysteine and the closing phenylalanine or tryptophan. The order of the fields is CDR3 protein, CDR3 DNA, D gene, CDR3 length, V gene, J gene, clone size. The D gene is left open where the match is weak. Part of the rows lack a size; the others show once, few, many or a class for expanded clones.

CDR3 protein: CASSRTGNTGELFF
CDR3 DNA: TGTGCCAGCAGCCGAACAGGGAACACCGGGGAGCTGTTTTTT
D gene: NA
CDR3 length: 14
V gene: TRBV27
J gene: TRBJ2-2
clone size: NA

CDR3 protein: CASSFDRGPEAFF
CDR3 DNA: TGTGCCAGTAGTTTCGACAGGGGTCCTGAAGCTTTCTTT
D gene: TRBD1
CDR3 length: 13
V gene: TRBV19
J gene: TRBJ1-1
clone size: NA

CDR3 protein: CASSIPGGGQPQHF
CDR3 DNA: TGTGCCAGTAGTATACCAGGGGGAGGCCAGCCCCAGCATTTT
D gene: TRBD1
CDR3 length: 14
V gene: TRBV19
J gene: TRBJ1-5
clone size: NA

CDR3 protein: CASSTDRGGDEQFF
CDR3 DNA: TGTGCCAGCAGCACGGACAGAGGGGGGGATGAGCAGTTCTTC
D gene: NA
CDR3 length: 14
V gene: TRBV11-2
J gene: TRBJ2-1
clone size: NA

CDR3 protein: CASSPGTGRYEQYF
CDR3 DNA: TGTGCCAGCAGCCCCGGGACAGGGCGCTACGAGCAGTACTTC
D gene: TRBD1
CDR3 length: 14
V gene: TRBV7-8
J gene: TRBJ2-7
clone size: NA

CDR3 protein: CASSYRGSSNEKLFF
CDR3 DNA: TGTGCCAGCAGTTACAGGGGCAGCTCTAATGAAAAACTGTTTTTT
D gene: NA
CDR3 length: 15
V gene: TRBV6-5
J gene: TRBJ1-4
clone size: NA

CDR3 protein: CASSVLTGGYGYTF
CDR3 DNA: TGTGCCAGCAGCGTTTTAACGGGGGGCTATGGCTACACCTTC
D gene: NA
CDR3 length: 14
V gene: TRBV9
J gene: TRBJ1-2
clone size: NA

CDR3 protein: CASSLYRGGVSGANVLTF
CDR3 DNA: TGTGCCAGCAGTTTATATCGGGGTGGCGTCTCTGGGGCCAACGTCCTGACTTTC
D gene: NA
CDR3 length: 18
V gene: TRBV27
J gene: TRBJ2-6
clone size: NA

CDR3 protein: CASSPWSSYNSPLHF
CDR3 DNA: TGTGCCAGCAGTCCCTGGAGCTCCTATAATTCACCCCTCCACTTT
D gene: NA
CDR3 length: 15
V gene: TRBV27
J gene: TRBJ1-6
clone size: once

CDR3 protein: CASSLESRSTDTQYF
CDR3 DNA: TGTGCCAGCAGCTTAGAGTCGCGGAGCACAGATACGCAGTATTTT
D gene: NA
CDR3 length: 15
V gene: TRBV7-2
J gene: TRBJ2-3
clone size: NA

CDR3 protein: CASRGLDYEQYF
CDR3 DNA: TGTGCCAGCAGGGGACTTGACTACGAGCAGTACTTC
D gene: NA
CDR3 length: 12
V gene: TRBV6-6
J gene: TRBJ2-7
clone size: NA